The clone carrying this T cell receptor beta chain was seen more than once but under ten times. V shed 1 base and J 2 bases; nucleotides not matched to a gene: 4. This CDR3 has 15 residues. Germline values: CDR1 SGHVS, CDR2 FQNEAQ. This PCR relied on a set of 60 Vbeta primers and 13 Jbeta primers. The assay was immunoSEQ multiplex PCR, and TCRdb's table has in-frame clones only and misses some. Here the sample spans over 150,000 clones, roughly four fifths being singletons. The donors gave bone marrow, and they were healthy. The data belong to a study of cytomegalovirus exposure and HLA in healthy donors.

J is TRBJ2-7 and V is TRBV7-8, with 8 bases that match TRBD2. The receptor was isolated from a man aged 18 to 35 in good health and CMV-seronegative. Sequencing was done on a sample of PBMCs. The CDR3 is CASSLGGLGAYEQYF. In DNA, the CDR3 is TGTGCCAGCAGCTTAGGGGGACTAGGCGCCTACGAGCAGTACTTC. Supplemented by reference TRBV7-8 and TRBJ2-7, the full variable domain reads GAGVSQSPRYKVAKRGQDVALRCDPISGHVSLFWYQQALGQGPEFLTYFQNEAQLDKSGLPSDRFFAERPEGSVSTLKIQRTQQEDSAVYLCASSLGGLGAYEQYFGPGTRLTVT.